This record covers a single T cell receptor beta chain. Libraries were prepared by immunoSEQ multiplex PCR; TCRdb keeps only in-frame clonotypes and omits some of them. The sample yields about 150,000 clones, 84% seen once. This entry comes from a study of T cell responses to AZD1222 COVID-19 vaccine. Germline CDR1 MDHEN, CDR2 SYDVKM. Trimming left V 3 bases short and J 3 bases short, with 18 bases between. CDR3 size: 17 residues. The receptor was isolated from an adult in good health. The chain uses TRBV28 and TRBJ1-5, with a possible D match to TRBD1 (6 bases). The material was peripheral blood, obtained on day 0 of AZD1222 vaccination. The CDR3 sequence: CASSFVLGGSNNQPQHF. In DNA form, the CDR3 reads TGTGCCAGCAGTTTTGTCCTCGGGGGCAGTAACAATCAGCCCCAGCATTTT.